The clone carrying this T cell receptor beta chain was recorded a few times. Antigen specificity is unknown. Diagnoses were established from clinical symptoms, serum thyroxine, TRAb, thyroid ultrasound and orbital computed tomography. The sample is drawn from a study of Graves' ophthalmopathy and Graves' hyperthyroidism. The study, taken as a whole, reports: The 13-signature model separated ophthalmopathy from stable hyperthyroidism at almost 90% sensitivity and nearly 83% specificity. Most thyroid clonotypes with frequency above 0.001 were detected in blood too.

Researchers took RNA transcripts and amplified TCR beta CDR3 regions from them. HTBI-primed first-round RT-PCR preceded second-round multiplex PCR. TCRdb called the multiplex PCR reads again in MiXCR, with one record for every CDR3 protein. This sample has 200,000 to 300,000 distinct CDR3 sequences, with 45% to 55% found just once. The receptor comes from an adult man with Graves' ophthalmopathy. The specimen was peripheral blood.

The CDR3 bases are TGTGCCAGCAGTTACAGTCGGGGGAATGGCTACACCTTC. Amino acid sequence: CASSYSRGNGYTF. The chain uses TRBV6-5 and TRBJ1-2, with D tentatively TRBD1 (5 bases). Germline values: CDR1 MNHEY, CDR2 SVGAGI. Trimming cost V 2 bases and J 6 bases, with 10 bases left between them. This CDR3 is built from 13 residues.